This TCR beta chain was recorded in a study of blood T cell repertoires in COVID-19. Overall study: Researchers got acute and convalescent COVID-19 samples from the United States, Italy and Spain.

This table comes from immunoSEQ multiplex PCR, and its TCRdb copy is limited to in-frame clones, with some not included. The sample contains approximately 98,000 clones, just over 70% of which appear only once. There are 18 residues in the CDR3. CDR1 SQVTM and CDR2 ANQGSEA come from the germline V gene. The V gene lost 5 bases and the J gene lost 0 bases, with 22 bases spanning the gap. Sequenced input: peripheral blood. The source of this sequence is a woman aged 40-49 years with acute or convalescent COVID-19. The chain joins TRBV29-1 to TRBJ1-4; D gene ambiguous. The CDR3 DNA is TGCAGCGTTTGCCCCCACACAATGGTGGTTGCAACTAATGAAAAACTGTTTTTT. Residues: CSVCPHTMVVATNEKLFF.